The T cell receptor beta chain described here comes from a study of T cell responses to AZD1222 COVID-19 vaccine. Germline V gene data show CDR1 as SGHAT and CDR2 as FQNNGV. V was trimmed by 5 bases and J by 1 base, leaving 11 bases between them. The CDR3 runs to 14 residues. About this clone itself: Antigen specificity is unknown.

The study, taken as a whole, reports: Variant regions that are unmutated are reportedly the target of nearly half of spike-specific TCRs. Sampled repertoires all dated from after the peak T cell response.

The assay was immunoSEQ multiplex PCR, and TCRdb's table has in-frame clones only and misses some. The sample has 80,000 or so clones, around 90% seen once. This sequence joins TRBV11-2 and TRBJ1-1, with D uncertain. The sequence was collected from an adult in good health. The sample was peripheral blood, taken on day 0 of MenACWY control vaccination. CDR3 in DNA: TGTGCCAGCAGCGCACTACAGAGGAACACTGAAGCTTTCTTT. It encodes CASSALQRNTEAFF.